The following is a T cell receptor beta chain sequence with its context. Its antigen remains unidentified. This specimen comes from a study of T cells after yellow fever vaccination. In the study overall: It was SMART-Seq v4 Ultra Low Input that prepared the fractions with low cell numbers.

General study findings and limits: Re-detected after boosting: most primary clones, approximately 97% of CD4 and 80% to 90% of CD8.

The TCR cDNA carried a universal primer site and UMIs from 5'RACE template switching. From the 5' RACE reads, TCRdb called clonotypes with MiXCR, one entry per CDR3 protein. The data hold hundreds of thousands of distinct CDR3 sequences, with around 20% observed a single time. The V gene's germline CDR1 is DFQATT and CDR2 SNEGSKA (reference sequence). V was clipped by 0 bases and J by 2 bases, with 13 bases between them. The CDR3 has 15 residues. Here the sequenced sample was PBMCs, taken before the yellow fever booster vaccination. This rearrangement joins TRBV20-1 to TRBJ1-1; no clear D. The source is a young man who received the YFV17D yellow fever vaccine. CDR3 bases: TGCAGTGCTAGAGATAGTCAGGCCCTTAACACTGAAGCTTTCTTT. Residues: CSARDSQALNTEAFF.